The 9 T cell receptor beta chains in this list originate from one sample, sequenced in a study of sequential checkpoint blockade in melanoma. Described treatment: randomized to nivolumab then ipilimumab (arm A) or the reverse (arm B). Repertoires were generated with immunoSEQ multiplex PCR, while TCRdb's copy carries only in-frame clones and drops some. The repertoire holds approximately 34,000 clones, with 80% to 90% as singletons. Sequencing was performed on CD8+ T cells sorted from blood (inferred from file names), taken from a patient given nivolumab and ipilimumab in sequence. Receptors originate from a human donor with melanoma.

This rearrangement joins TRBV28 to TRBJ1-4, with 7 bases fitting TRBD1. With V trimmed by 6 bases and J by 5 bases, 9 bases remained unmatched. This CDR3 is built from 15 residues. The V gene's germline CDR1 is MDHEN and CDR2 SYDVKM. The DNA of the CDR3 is TGTGCCAGCAGCCCCTGGGACAGTACAAATGAAAAACTGTTTTTT. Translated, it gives CASSPWDSTNEKLFF. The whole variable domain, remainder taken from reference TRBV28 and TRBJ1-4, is DVKVTQSSRYLVKRTGEKVFLECVQDMDHENMFWYRQDPGLGLRLIYFSYDVKMKEKGDIPEGYSVSREKKERFSLILESASTNQTSMYLCASSPWDSTNEKLFFGSGTQLSVL.

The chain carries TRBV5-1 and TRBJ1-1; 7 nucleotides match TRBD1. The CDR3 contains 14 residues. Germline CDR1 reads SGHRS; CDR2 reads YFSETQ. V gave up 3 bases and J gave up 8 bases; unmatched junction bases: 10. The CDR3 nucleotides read TGCGCCAGCAGCTCATCCGACAGGGTCCTGGAAGCTTTCTTT. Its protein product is CASSSSDRVLEAFF.

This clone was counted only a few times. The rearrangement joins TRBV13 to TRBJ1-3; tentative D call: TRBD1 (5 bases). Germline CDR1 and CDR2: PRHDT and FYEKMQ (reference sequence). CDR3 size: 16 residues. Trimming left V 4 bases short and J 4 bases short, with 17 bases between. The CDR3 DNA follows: TGTGCCAGCAGCTATACAGGTGGGCTCGAGGGAAACACCATATATTTT. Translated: CASSYTGGLEGNTIYF.

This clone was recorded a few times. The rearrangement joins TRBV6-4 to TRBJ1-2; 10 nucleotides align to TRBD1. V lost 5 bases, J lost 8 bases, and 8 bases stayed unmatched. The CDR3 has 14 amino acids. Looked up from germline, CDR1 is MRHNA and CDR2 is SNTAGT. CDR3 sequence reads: CASSTGTGAGGYTF. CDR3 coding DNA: TGTGCCAGCAGTACCGGGACAGGGGCAGGCGGCTACACCTTC.

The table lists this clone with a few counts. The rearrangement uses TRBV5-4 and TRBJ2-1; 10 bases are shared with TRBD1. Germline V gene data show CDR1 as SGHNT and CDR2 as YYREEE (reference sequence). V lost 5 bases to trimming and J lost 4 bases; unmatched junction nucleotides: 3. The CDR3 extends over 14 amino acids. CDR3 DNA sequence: TGTGCCAGCAGGAGACAGGGGGCTTACAATGAGCAGTTCTTC. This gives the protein CASRRQGAYNEQFF. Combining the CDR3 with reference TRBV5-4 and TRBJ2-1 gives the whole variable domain ETGVTQSPTHLIKTRGQQVTLRCSSQSGHNTVSWYQQALGQGPQFIFQYYREEENGRGNFPPRFSGLQFPNYSSELNVNALELDDSALYLCASRRQGAYNEQFFGPGTRLTVL.

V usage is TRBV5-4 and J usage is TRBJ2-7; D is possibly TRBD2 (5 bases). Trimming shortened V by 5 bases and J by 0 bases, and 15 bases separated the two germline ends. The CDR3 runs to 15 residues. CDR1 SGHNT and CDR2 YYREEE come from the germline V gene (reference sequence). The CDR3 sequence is CASSHGWESSYEQYF. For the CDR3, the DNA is TGTGCCAGCAGTCACGGGTGGGAGAGCTCCTACGAGCAGTACTTC.

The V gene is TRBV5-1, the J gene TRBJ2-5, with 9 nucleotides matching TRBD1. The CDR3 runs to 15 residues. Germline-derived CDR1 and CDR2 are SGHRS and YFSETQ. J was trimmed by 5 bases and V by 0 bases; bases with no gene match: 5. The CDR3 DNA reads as TGCGCCAGCAGCTTGGGAGGGACAGGGAAGGAGACCCAGTACTTC. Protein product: CASSLGGTGKETQYF.

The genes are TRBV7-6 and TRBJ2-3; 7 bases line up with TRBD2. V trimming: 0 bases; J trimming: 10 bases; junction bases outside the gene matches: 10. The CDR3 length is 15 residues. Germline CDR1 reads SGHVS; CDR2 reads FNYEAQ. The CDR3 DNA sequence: TGTGCCAGCAGCTTAGCGGCGGGAGCAACCACCGCGCAGTATTTT. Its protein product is CASSLAAGATTAQYF.

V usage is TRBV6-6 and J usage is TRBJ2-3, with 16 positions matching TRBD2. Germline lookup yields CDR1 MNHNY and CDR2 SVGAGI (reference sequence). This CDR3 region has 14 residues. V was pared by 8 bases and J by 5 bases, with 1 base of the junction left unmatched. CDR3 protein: CASGTSGGGDTQYF. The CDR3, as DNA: TGTGCCAGCGGGACTAGCGGGGGGGGAGATACGCAGTATTTT.